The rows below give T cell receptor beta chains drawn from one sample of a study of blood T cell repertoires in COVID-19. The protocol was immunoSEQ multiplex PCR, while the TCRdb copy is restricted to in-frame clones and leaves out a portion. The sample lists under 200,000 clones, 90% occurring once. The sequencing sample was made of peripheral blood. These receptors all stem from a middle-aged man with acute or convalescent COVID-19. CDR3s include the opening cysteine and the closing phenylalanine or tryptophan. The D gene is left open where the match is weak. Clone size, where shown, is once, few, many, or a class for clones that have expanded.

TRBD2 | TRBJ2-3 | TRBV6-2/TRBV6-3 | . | TGTGCCAGCAGTTCAGCGGGGGTCCATACAGATACGCAGTATTTT | CASSSAGVHTDTQYF
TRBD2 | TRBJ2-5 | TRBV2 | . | TGTGCCAGCAGGACTAGCGGTTATTACCAAGAGACCCAGTACTTC | CASRTSGYYQETQYF
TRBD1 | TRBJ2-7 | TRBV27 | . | TGTGCCAGCAGTCGCGACAGGGGGGGTGACGAGCAGTACTTC | CASSRDRGGDEQYF
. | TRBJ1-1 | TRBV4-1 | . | TGCGCCAGCAGCCATCTAGCCGGGGGAGGGAACACTGAAGCTTTCTTT | CASSHLAGGGNTEAFF
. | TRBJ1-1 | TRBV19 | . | TGTGCCAGTTTTGGGGCAGGGTGGAACACTGAAGCTTTCTTT | CASFGAGWNTEAFF
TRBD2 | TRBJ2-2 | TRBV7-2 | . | TGTGCCAGCAGCTTAAGGCTAGCGGGAGACACCGGGGAGCTGTTTTTT | CASSLRLAGDTGELFF
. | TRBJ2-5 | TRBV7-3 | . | TGTGCCAGCAGCGTCCAAGGGGGAAATGGGGAGACCCAGTACTTC | CASSVQGGNGETQYF
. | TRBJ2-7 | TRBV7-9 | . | TGTGCCAGCAGCCCGCCTGGGGCCAGGACCTACGAGCAGTACTTC | CASSPPGARTYEQYF
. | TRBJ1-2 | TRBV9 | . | TGTGCCAGCAGCGTAGGATCGGGGATCGTCGATGGCTACACCTTC | CASSVGSGIVDGYTF
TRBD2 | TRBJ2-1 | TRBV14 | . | TGTGCCAGCAGCCAAGAAGGCCCGGGACTAGCGGGAGCGGGTGAGCAGTTCTTC | CASSQEGPGLAGAGEQFF
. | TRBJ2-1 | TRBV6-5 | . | TGTGCCAGCAGTTACAGGGGCTCGAGCTCCTACAATGAGCAGTTCTTC | CASSYRGSSSYNEQFF
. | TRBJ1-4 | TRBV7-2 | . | TGTGCCAGCAGCTTAGGACAGCATAATGAAAAACTGTTTTTT | CASSLGQHNEKLFF
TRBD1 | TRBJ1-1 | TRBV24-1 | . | TGTGCCACCAGGTCGACAGGGGACACTGAAGCTTTCTTT | CATRSTGDTEAFF
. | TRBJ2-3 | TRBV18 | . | TGTGCCAGCTCACCAAGGGGGGGAGGCACAGATACGCAGTATTTT | CASSPRGGGTDTQYF
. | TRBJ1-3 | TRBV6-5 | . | TGTGCCAGCAACACCGGGACAAGTGGAAACACCATATATTTT | CASNTGTSGNTIYF
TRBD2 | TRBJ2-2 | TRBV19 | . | TGTGCCAGTAGTATTGGACTAGCGGGAGGGACCGGGGAGCTGTTTTTT | CASSIGLAGGTGELFF
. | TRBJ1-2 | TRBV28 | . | TGTGCCAGCAGTTCTTGGGCGGGCAGCTATGGCTACACCTTC | CASSSWAGSYGYTF
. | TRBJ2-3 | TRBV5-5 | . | TGTGCCAGCAGCTTGCCGGGAGATCCTATACTAGATACGCAGTATTTT | CASSLPGDPILDTQYF
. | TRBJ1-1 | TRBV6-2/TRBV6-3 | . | TGTGCCAGCAGCCAGGACAAGAAAGCTTTCTTT | CASSQDKKAFF
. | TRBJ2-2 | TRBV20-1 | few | TGCAGTGCTAAAGACGCCGGGGAGCTGTTTTTT | CSAKDAGELFF
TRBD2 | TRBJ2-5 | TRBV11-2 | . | TGTGCCAGCAGCAAACGGGAGGGGGAGACCCAGTACTTC | CASSKREGETQYF
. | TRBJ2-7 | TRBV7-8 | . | TGTGCCAGCAGCTTAGCCGGAGACGAGCAGTACTTC | CASSLAGDEQYF
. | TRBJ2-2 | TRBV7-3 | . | TGTGCCAGCCGCCGACGAGGGGGGGAAGACGGGGAGCTGTTTTTT | CASRRRGGEDGELFF
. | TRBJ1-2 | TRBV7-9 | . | TGTGCCAGCAGCTTTAAGAGCGCTAACTATGGCTACACCTTC | CASSFKSANYGYTF
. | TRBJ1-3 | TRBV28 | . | TGTGCCAGCAGTTCGTTTTTGAACACCATATATTTT | CASSSFLNTIYF
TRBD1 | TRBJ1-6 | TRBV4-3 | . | TGCGCCAGCAGCCAAGATTTAACAGGGGGTTCACCCCTCCACTTT | CASSQDLTGGSPLHF
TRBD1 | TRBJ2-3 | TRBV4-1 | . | TGCGCCAGCAGCCAAAGTGGACAGGGCCTAGCAGATACGCAGTATTTT | CASSQSGQGLADTQYF
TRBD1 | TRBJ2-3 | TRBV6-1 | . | TGTGCCAGCAGTGACCGGACAGGGGGCGCAAACTCAGATACGCAGTATTTT | CASSDRTGGANSDTQYF
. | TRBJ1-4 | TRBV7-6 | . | TGTGCCAGCAGCCCCTTCGGGAGGAGAAATGAAAAACTGTTTTTT | CASSPFGRRNEKLFF
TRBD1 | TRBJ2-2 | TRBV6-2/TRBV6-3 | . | TGTGCCAGCAGTTACCGGACAGGGGAGAGCGGGGAGCTGTTTTTT | CASSYRTGESGELFF
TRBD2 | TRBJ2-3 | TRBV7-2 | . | TGTGCCAGCAGCCCCAGACTAGCGGGTCGAGCAGATACGCAGTATTTT | CASSPRLAGRADTQYF
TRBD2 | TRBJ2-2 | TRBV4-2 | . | TGTGCCAGCAGCCCCCAACTAGCGGGAGTCACCGGGGAGCTGTTTTTT | CASSPQLAGVTGELFF
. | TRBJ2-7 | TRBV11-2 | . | TGTGCCAGCAGCTCTACAGGGGAGCAGTACTTC | CASSSTGEQYF
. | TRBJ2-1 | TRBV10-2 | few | TGCGCCAGCGGGATAACTAGAAAGCAGTTCTTC | CASGITRKQFF
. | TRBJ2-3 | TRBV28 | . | TGTGCCACCCTCCGGGGAACCACAGATACGCAGTATTTT | CATLRGTTDTQYF
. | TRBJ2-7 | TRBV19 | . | TGTGCCAGTAGTACCTACAGCTACGAGCAGTACTTC | CASSTYSYEQYF
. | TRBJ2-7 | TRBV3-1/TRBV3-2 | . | TGTGCCAGCAGCCAAGAGGGAGGACGCGGGGAGCAGTACTTC | CASSQEGGRGEQYF
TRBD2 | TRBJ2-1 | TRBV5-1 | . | TGCGCCAGCAGCGTGGGAGCGGGGGGGCTTAGGGATGAGCAGTTCTTC | CASSVGAGGLRDEQFF
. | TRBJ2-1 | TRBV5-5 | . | TGTGCCAGCAGCACCCGGTCCCGCGTTGGAGGCGACGAGCAGTTCTTC | CASSTRSRVGGDEQFF
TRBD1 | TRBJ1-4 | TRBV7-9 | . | TGTGCCAGCAGGACTACAGGGGCTATGAATGAAAAACTGTTTTTT | CASRTTGAMNEKLFF
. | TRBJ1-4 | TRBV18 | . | TGTGCCAGCTCCACCAGTGCTTCAGGTGGTGAAAAACTGTTTTTT | CASSTSASGGEKLFF
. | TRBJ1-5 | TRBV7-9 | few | TGTGCCAGCAGGGAGGAGGGCCAGCCCCAGCATTTT | CASREEGQPQHF
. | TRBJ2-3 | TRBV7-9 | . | TGTGCCAGCAGCCCGGCGCGGTTGAGAGATACGCAGTATTTT | CASSPARLRDTQYF
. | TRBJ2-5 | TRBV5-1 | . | TGCGCCAGCAGCTTGAGAGTGTCCGAGACCCAGTACTTC | CASSLRVSETQYF
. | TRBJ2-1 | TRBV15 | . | TGTGCCACCAGCAGACAACCGGGTCCGCAGTTCTTC | CATSRQPGPQFF
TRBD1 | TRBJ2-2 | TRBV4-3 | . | TGCGCCAGCAGCCAAGATGGGACAGGGTACACCGGGGAGCTGTTTTTT | CASSQDGTGYTGELFF
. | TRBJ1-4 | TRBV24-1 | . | TGTGCCACCAGAAGGAGCAATGAAAAACTGTTTTTT | CATRRSNEKLFF